This T cell receptor (beta chain) is from a study of blood T cell repertoires in COVID-19. The CDR3 consists of 15 residues. Trimming pared 1 base from V and 3 bases from J, leaving 12 bases between. Per germline, CDR1 MNHEY and CDR2 SMNVEV (reference sequence). The method was immunoSEQ multiplex PCR; TCRdb's version includes in-frame clones alone and lacks a portion of them. The repertoire holds approximately 170,000 clones, 80% to 90% seen once, with approximately 18% in the top ten. This TCR came from a woman aged 70-85 years who had recovered from COVID-19. The J gene is TRBJ1-2, the V gene TRBV27; D is perhaps TRBD1 (5 bases). The sample comprised peripheral blood. DNA of the CDR3: TGTGCCAGCAGTTTATTGGGAGGGGAATACTATGGCTACACCTTC. It translates to CASSLLGGEYYGYTF.